This T cell receptor (beta chain) stems from a study of Ad26.COV2.S vaccination and SARS-CoV-2 variants. Sequenced by immunoSEQ multiplex PCR; TCRdb stores in-frame clones only, minus some. The data contain approximately 410,000 clones, over 80% of them singletons. The CDR3 loop spans 15 amino acids. CDR1 and CDR2 (germline): LNHNV, YYDKDF (reference sequence). Trimming took 3 bases from V and 3 from J; bases not matched to a gene: 4. A word on this clone: What it binds is not known.

Whole-study results and caveats: Recipients of vaccine and of placebo showed similar breadth of their non-spike TCR repertoires.

Sample treatment: some 20 received Ad26.COV2.S at low or high dose, single or two shots; a few received placebo; per-sample allocation not given. Sampling occurred on day 63 after the first vaccine or placebo injection. This sample comprised peripheral blood, obtained in a trial of Ad26.COV2.S vaccine versus placebo. J is TRBJ1-2 and V is TRBV15, with TRBD1 matching over 10 bases. This sequence was found in a person aged 18-60 years who received the Ad26.COV2.S COVID-19 vaccine or a placebo. The CDR3 sequence is CATSSPGQGYYGYTF. As DNA, the CDR3 is TGTGCCACCAGCAGCCCGGGACAGGGGTACTATGGCTACACCTTC.